This is a list of T cell receptor beta chains from one sample in a study of T cell responses to AZD1222 COVID-19 vaccine. Measured with immunoSEQ multiplex PCR; TCRdb has only the in-frame clones, and not every one. The table shows over 90,000 clones, with roughly 90% occurring only once. The sequenced sample was peripheral blood, obtained 28 days after the second AZD1222 dose. These receptors all come from an adult who received the AZD1222 COVID-19 vaccine. CDR3s include the opening cysteine and the closing phenylalanine or tryptophan. D genes are given only for firm matches. The size of a clone is reported for some rows only, either as once, few or many, or as a class for expanded clones.

clone_size d_call j_call v_call cdr3_aa cdr3_nt
NA NA TRBJ2-1 TRBV11-2 CASSLSGIYNEQFF TGTGCCAGCAGCTTAAGTGGGATCTACAATGAGCAGTTCTTC
NA NA TRBJ1-4 TRBV28 CASRTATNEKLFF TGTGCCAGCAGGACAGCGACTAATGAAAAACTGTTTTTT
NA NA TRBJ1-6 TRBV28 CASATRTPWGSPLHF TGTGCCAGCGCCACGCGGACACCCTGGGGTTCACCCCTCCACTTT
NA NA TRBJ2-2 TRBV19 CASSRLVSTGELFF TGTGCCAGTAGTAGACTAGTCAGCACCGGGGAGCTGTTTTTT
NA TRBD1 TRBJ1-5 TRBV27 CASSFLGQLNQPQHF TGTGCCAGCAGTTTTCTGGGACAGTTAAATCAGCCCCAGCATTTT
NA NA TRBJ2-7 TRBV5-4 CASSLPDYSYEQYF TGTGCCAGCAGCTTGCCGGACTACTCCTACGAGCAGTACTTC
NA TRBD1 TRBJ1-6 TRBV6-5 CASSYTAQGVSSPLHF TGTGCCAGCAGTTACACCGCACAGGGGGTTTCTTCACCCCTCCACTTT
NA NA TRBJ1-2 TRBV30 CAWSVNSLGGYTF TGTGCCTGGAGTGTAAACAGCCTCGGTGGCTACACCTTC
NA NA TRBJ1-2 TRBV3-1/TRBV3-2 CASSQDGVTSYGYTF TGTGCCAGCAGCCAAGACGGAGTAACAAGCTATGGCTACACCTTC
NA TRBD1 TRBJ1-1 TRBV19 CASSPTGANTEAFF TGTGCCAGTAGTCCTACAGGGGCGAACACTGAAGCTTTCTTT
NA NA TRBJ1-1 TRBV6-5 CASSSRTGGTEAFF TGTGCCAGCAGTTCGAGGACTGGGGGGACTGAAGCTTTCTTT
NA TRBD1 TRBJ1-2 TRBV7-2 CAGGQTSFHGYTF TGTGCCGGGGGACAGACCTCATTTCATGGCTACACCTTC
few NA TRBJ2-3 TRBV6-2/TRBV6-3 CASSYGGAGRGDTQYF TGTGCCAGCAGTTACGGTGGGGCAGGGCGGGGAGATACGCAGTATTTT
few NA TRBJ2-2 TRBV24-1 CATTGSVVGELFF TGTGCCACCACGGGTTCGGTTGTCGGGGAGCTGTTTTTT
few TRBD1 TRBJ2-7 TRBV4-2 CASSQDLGTAYEQYF TGTGCCAGCAGCCAAGATCTGGGGACAGCCTACGAGCAGTACTTC
NA NA TRBJ2-7 TRBV9 CASSITSGSEQYF TGTGCCAGCAGTATAACCTCAGGGTCCGAGCAGTACTTC
NA TRBD1 TRBJ2-3 TRBV7-2 CASSLAGTGSQYF TGTGCCAGCAGCTTAGCTGGGACAGGGTCGCAGTATTTT
NA TRBD1 TRBJ1-2 TRBV6-1 CASSEVRGAPLGGYTF TGTGCCAGCAGTGAAGTCAGGGGGGCTCCTCTTGGTGGCTACACCTTC
NA NA TRBJ1-2 TRBV29-1 CSALTGPYGYTF TGCAGCGCCTTAACAGGGCCCTATGGCTACACCTTC
once NA TRBJ2-1 TRBV12-3/TRBV12-4 CASSWGSDEQFF TGTGCCAGCAGTTGGGGTTCGGATGAGCAGTTCTTC
NA TRBD2 TRBJ2-1 TRBV24-1 CATSDPLSGRRNEQFF TGTGCCACCAGTGACCCCCTCAGCGGGAGGCGCAATGAGCAGTTCTTC
NA TRBD1 TRBJ1-4 TRBV7-9 CASSLEQGASEKLFF TGTGCCAGCAGCCTGGAACAGGGGGCGTCTGAAAAACTGTTTTTT
once NA TRBJ1-1 TRBV20-1 CSANGHTEAFF TGCAGTGCTAATGGACACACTGAAGCTTTCTTT
NA TRBD2 TRBJ2-2 TRBV9 CASSVEWRGSGELFF TGTGCCAGCAGCGTAGAATGGCGGGGGTCCGGGGAGCTGTTTTTT
NA NA TRBJ1-2 TRBV5-5 CAAGPEWSVGYTF TGTGCCGCCGGACCCGAGTGGTCCGTTGGCTACACCTTC
NA NA TRBJ1-2 TRBV19 CASSIAMGRYNYGYTF TGTGCCAGTAGTATAGCAATGGGGAGGTATAACTATGGCTACACCTTC
few NA TRBJ2-5 TRBV5-8 CASSPLTGSRETQYF TGTGCCAGCAGCCCTTTGACGGGAAGTCGAGAGACCCAGTACTTC
NA TRBD1 TRBJ1-5 TRBV5-1 CASSLGTGINQPQHF TGCGCCAGCAGCTTGGGGACAGGGATCAATCAGCCCCAGCATTTT
NA TRBD1 TRBJ1-6 TRBV2 CASRRDRAGNSPLHF TGTGCCAGCAGACGGGACAGGGCGGGGAATTCACCCCTCCACTTT
NA NA TRBJ2-5 TRBV6-2/TRBV6-3 CASSSGTRSSRETQYF TGTGCCAGCAGTTCCGGGACCCGGTCATCCCGAGAGACCCAGTACTTC
NA TRBD1 TRBJ1-6 TRBV7-9 CASTSGTGVSPLHF TGTGCCAGCACCTCCGGGACAGGGGTTTCACCCCTCCACTTT
NA NA TRBJ2-7 TRBV5-1 CASSSHGAVYEQYF TGCGCCAGCAGCTCACATGGGGCGGTCTACGAGCAGTACTTC
NA NA TRBJ2-5 TRBV5-4 CASSLPGRDQETQYF TGTGCCAGCAGCTTGCCCGGCAGGGACCAAGAGACCCAGTACTTC
NA NA TRBJ2-7 TRBV11-3 CASRVQGISYEQYF TGTGCCAGCAGGGTGCAGGGGATCTCCTACGAGCAGTACTTC
once TRBD1 TRBJ2-3 TRBV7-2 CASSEIPPGQGRDTQYF TGTGCCAGCAGCGAGATACCACCGGGACAGGGCAGGGATACGCAGTATTTT
NA NA TRBJ2-3 TRBV7-9 CASSLELGDTQYF TGTGCCAGCAGCTTAGAGTTGGGAGATACGCAGTATTTT
NA NA TRBJ1-5 TRBV6-5 CASSYSTDSNQPQHF TGTGCCAGCAGTTACTCGACAGATAGCAATCAGCCCCAGCATTTT
NA NA TRBJ2-1 TRBV5-1 CASSAASSEQFF TGCGCCAGCAGCGCCGCTAGTAGTGAGCAGTTCTTC
NA NA TRBJ1-2 TRBV5-5 CASSSPGRLYGYTF TGTGCCAGCAGCTCGCCGGGGCGCCTTTATGGCTACACCTTC
NA NA TRBJ1-4 TRBV3-1/TRBV3-2 CASSQDPGAGEKLFF TGTGCCAGCAGCCAAGATCCGGGGGCCGGTGAAAAACTGTTTTTT
once NA TRBJ1-5 TRBV30 CAWSGGGLGNQPQHF TGTGCCTGGAGTGGGGGGGGACTCGGCAATCAGCCCCAGCATTTT
NA TRBD2 TRBJ2-2 TRBV3-1/TRBV3-2 CASSPTGLAGNTGELFF TGTGCCAGCAGCCCTACGGGACTAGCGGGAAACACCGGGGAGCTGTTTTTT
once NA TRBJ1-2 TRBV9 CASSVGAGDGYTF TGTGCCAGCAGCGTAGGGGCAGGGGATGGCTACACCTTC
NA NA TRBJ1-4 TRBV5-1 CASSLQGPTNEKLFF TGCGCCAGCAGCTTGCAGGGGCCAACTAATGAAAAACTGTTTTTT
NA NA TRBJ2-2 TRBV7-2 CASSSNVGTGELFF TGTGCCAGCAGCTCCAACGTGGGGACCGGGGAGCTGTTTTTT
NA TRBD1 TRBJ2-3 TRBV19 CASSIGTGGTDTQYF TGTGCCAGTAGTATAGGTACAGGGGGCACAGATACGCAGTATTTT